This TCR beta chain was recovered during a study of blood T cell repertoires in COVID-19. In the study overall: There were acute and convalescent COVID-19 samples, and they came from the United States, Italy and Spain.

TCRdb's table, derived via immunoSEQ multiplex PCR, lists solely in-frame clones and lacks some. The sample yields roughly 32,000 clones, around nine tenths seen once. V shed 3 bases and J shed 13 bases, with 13 bases lying between them. The CDR3 loop spans 12 amino acids. Germline CDR1 and CDR2: SEHNR and FQNEAQ (reference sequence). The source material was peripheral blood. The chain recombines TRBV7-9 with TRBJ2-4; D might be TRBD2 (6 bases). This TCR derives from a man aged 60 to 75 with active COVID-19. The CDR3 DNA is TGTGCCAGCAGCTTCTCCGTGGCGGGGCAGTACTTC. Translation gives CASSFSVAGQYF. The variable domain in full, with the rest retrieved from reference TRBV7-9 and TRBJ2-4, is DTGVSQNPRHKITKRGQNVTFRCDPISEHNRLYWYRQTLGQGPEFLTYFQNEAQLEKSRLLSDRFSAERPKGSFSTLEIQRTEQGDSAMYLCASSFSVAGQYFGAGTRLSVL.